The next 5 T cell receptor beta chains were all read from a single sample in a study of cytomegalovirus exposure and HLA in healthy donors. The PCR employed 60 Vbeta primers together with 13 Jbeta primers. TCRdb's table, derived via immunoSEQ multiplex PCR, lists solely in-frame clones and lacks some. The table has about 150,000 clones, over 70% seen once. Sequences were obtained from PBMCs. These TCRs come from a middle-aged woman in good health and CMV-seropositive.

This clone was detected once. This chain connects TRBV6-1 to TRBJ1-5; 7 bases align to TRBD1. The CDR3 covers 15 residues. Per germline, CDR1 MNHNS and CDR2 SASEGT. The ends lost 6 bases at V and 6 bases at J; junction bases unmatched: 11. For the CDR3, the DNA is TGTGCCAGCAGCCCGATGACAGGGCAGAGTCAGCCCCAGCATTTT. It is translated as CASSPMTGQSQPQHF.

The V and J genes are TRBV7-9 and TRBJ1-6; D uncertain. Germline CDR1 is SEHNR and CDR2 is FQNEAQ (reference sequence). There are 17 residues in the CDR3. V dropped 7 bases and J dropped 0 bases, with 16 bases sitting between them. CDR3 loop: CASTQGLPSSYNSPLHF. The CDR3 nucleotides read TGTGCCAGCACCCAAGGACTACCGAGCTCCTATAATTCACCCCTCCACTTT.

The chain employs TRBV7-3 and TRBJ1-5; D might be TRBD1 (6 bases). V was cut by 5 bases and J by 4 bases, with 12 bases left in between. This CDR3 has 14 amino acids. Germline V gives CDR1 SGHTA, CDR2 FQGTGA. The CDR3 region is CASSTQGQNQPQHF. In DNA, the CDR3 is TGTGCCAGCAGCACACAGGGCCAGAATCAGCCCCAGCATTTT.

The V and J genes are TRBV4-2 and TRBJ2-5, with a tentative D call TRBD2 (5 bases). Germline loops: CDR1 LGHNA, CDR2 YNFKEQ. V lost 0 bases and J 5 bases, leaving 7 bases between the germline ends. The CDR3 loop spans 13 amino acids. As DNA, the CDR3 is TGTGCCAGCAGCCAAGATAGGAGGGAGACCCAGTACTTC. It yields the protein CASSQDRRETQYF.

This chain uses TRBV18 with TRBJ1-5, with 7 bases aligning to TRBD1. V dropped 4 bases and J dropped 5; count of bases not matched to a gene: 8. Germline CDR1 reads KGHSH; CDR2 reads LQKENI. The CDR3 loop spans 15 amino acids. CDR3 nucleotide sequence: TGTGCCAGCTCACTGGTCAGGGGGGTCGATCAGCCCCAGCATTTT. It translates to CASSLVRGVDQPQHF. The whole variable domain, filled in from reference TRBV18 and TRBJ1-5, reads NAGVMQNPRHLVRRRGQEARLRCSPMKGHSHVYWYRQLPEEGLKFMVYLQKENIIDESGMPKERFSAEFPKEGPSILRIQQVVRGDSAAYFCASSLVRGVDQPQHFGDGTRLSIL.